The rows below give T cell receptor beta chains drawn from one sample of a study of cytomegalovirus exposure and HLA in healthy donors. Libraries were prepared by immunoSEQ multiplex PCR; TCRdb keeps only in-frame clonotypes and omits some of them. Here the sample spans about 130,000 clones, more than 65% being singletons. Sequencing was carried out using PBMCs. Receptor source: a male donor in good health and CMV-seropositive. Both conserved end residues are part of each CDR3. D genes are given only for firm matches. Size values are once, few and many counts, or a class for expanded clones, and some rows have none.

clone size: NA
V gene: TRBV28
J gene: TRBJ1-4
D gene: NA
CDR3 protein: CATQGGEGKLFF
CDR3 DNA: TGTGCCACTCAGGGAGGGGAAGGAAAACTGTTTTTT

clone size: NA
V gene: TRBV7-9
J gene: TRBJ2-5
D gene: NA
CDR3 protein: CASSLPDSADQETQYF
CDR3 DNA: TGTGCCAGCAGCCTCCCGGACAGCGCCGACCAAGAGACCCAGTACTTC

clone size: NA
V gene: TRBV29-1
J gene: TRBJ2-7
D gene: TRBD2
CDR3 protein: CSVWGGLAGYEQYF
CDR3 DNA: TGCAGCGTTTGGGGGGGACTAGCGGGATACGAGCAGTACTTC

clone size: NA
V gene: TRBV6-4
J gene: TRBJ1-5
D gene: NA
CDR3 protein: CASSDSIRGLMPQHF
CDR3 DNA: TGTGCCAGCAGTGACTCAATACGTGGACTGATGCCCCAGCATTTT

clone size: NA
V gene: TRBV2
J gene: TRBJ1-2
D gene: NA
CDR3 protein: CASSGQQVLFDYGYTF
CDR3 DNA: TGTGCCAGCAGTGGTCAACAGGTTCTTTTCGACTATGGCTACACCTTC

clone size: NA
V gene: TRBV28
J gene: TRBJ1-3
D gene: NA
CDR3 protein: CALLPQGRTGNTIYF
CDR3 DNA: TGTGCCCTCCTTCCCCAGGGTAGAACTGGAAACACCATATATTTT

clone size: NA
V gene: TRBV9
J gene: TRBJ1-2
D gene: NA
CDR3 protein: CASSASGSYGYTF
CDR3 DNA: TGTGCCAGCAGCGCCTCAGGGTCATATGGCTACACCTTC

clone size: NA
V gene: TRBV18
J gene: TRBJ1-1
D gene: NA
CDR3 protein: CASSPLRQQNTEAFF
CDR3 DNA: TGTGCCAGCTCACCATTGAGACAGCAGAACACTGAAGCTTTCTTT

clone size: NA
V gene: TRBV18
J gene: TRBJ2-2
D gene: NA
CDR3 protein: CASPDSSDTGELFF
CDR3 DNA: TGTGCCAGCCCGGACAGCTCGGACACCGGGGAGCTGTTTTTT

clone size: NA
V gene: TRBV29-1
J gene: TRBJ2-7
D gene: TRBD2
CDR3 protein: CSVGLAPGGEQYF
CDR3 DNA: TGCAGCGTTGGGCTAGCACCGGGGGGGGAGCAGTACTTC

clone size: few
V gene: TRBV2
J gene: TRBJ1-2
D gene: NA
CDR3 protein: CASSEAGLGRYGYTF
CDR3 DNA: TGTGCCAGCAGTGAAGCAGGTCTGGGCAGATATGGCTACACCTTC

clone size: NA
V gene: TRBV6-1
J gene: TRBJ2-2
D gene: TRBD2
CDR3 protein: CATPGGLVTRELFF
CDR3 DNA: TGTGCCACCCCGGGGGGACTAGTTACCAGGGAGCTGTTTTTT

clone size: NA
V gene: TRBV6-1
J gene: TRBJ1-2
D gene: TRBD1
CDR3 protein: CASSASQGRYGYGYTF
CDR3 DNA: TGTGCCAGCAGTGCCTCACAGGGGCGATATGGCTATGGCTACACCTTC

clone size: NA
V gene: TRBV28
J gene: TRBJ1-5
D gene: NA
CDR3 protein: CASSLVERQPQHF
CDR3 DNA: TGTGCCAGCAGTTTGGTAGAACGGCAGCCCCAGCATTTT

clone size: NA
V gene: TRBV6-5
J gene: TRBJ2-1
D gene: NA
CDR3 protein: CASSYIGQQQFF
CDR3 DNA: TGTGCCAGCAGTTACATTGGGCAGCAGCAGTTCTTC

clone size: NA
V gene: TRBV4-2
J gene: TRBJ2-7
D gene: TRBD1
CDR3 protein: CASSQEVGQGAYEQYF
CDR3 DNA: TGTGCCAGCAGCCAAGAGGTTGGACAGGGGGCCTACGAGCAGTACTTC

clone size: NA
V gene: TRBV14
J gene: TRBJ2-3
D gene: TRBD2
CDR3 protein: CASSQGLAGALWGTDTQYF
CDR3 DNA: TGTGCCAGCAGCCAAGGACTAGCGGGAGCCTTGTGGGGCACAGATACGCAGTATTTT

clone size: NA
V gene: TRBV6-5
J gene: TRBJ1-5
D gene: NA
CDR3 protein: CASSYSGHDSNQPQHF
CDR3 DNA: TGTGCCAGCAGTTACTCGGGACATGATAGCAATCAGCCCCAGCATTTT

clone size: few
V gene: TRBV28
J gene: TRBJ1-6
D gene: NA
CDR3 protein: CASSLGRRSSPLHF
CDR3 DNA: TGTGCCAGCAGTTTAGGTCGGAGGAGTTCACCCCTCCACTTT

clone size: NA
V gene: TRBV30
J gene: TRBJ1-3
D gene: NA
CDR3 protein: CACQRSSGNTIYF
CDR3 DNA: TGTGCCTGTCAAAGGAGTTCTGGAAACACCATATATTTT

clone size: NA
V gene: TRBV4-2
J gene: TRBJ2-7
D gene: TRBD1
CDR3 protein: CASSQEGIGTGGHEQYF
CDR3 DNA: TGTGCCAGCAGCCAAGAAGGGATAGGGACAGGGGGCCACGAGCAGTACTTC

clone size: NA
V gene: TRBV9
J gene: TRBJ2-3
D gene: NA
CDR3 protein: CASSVAGGTDTRYF
CDR3 DNA: NA

clone size: few
V gene: TRBV5-4
J gene: TRBJ1-1
D gene: NA
CDR3 protein: CASRGGGLSTEAFF
CDR3 DNA: TGTGCCAGCAGGGGCGGGGGGCTGAGCACTGAAGCTTTCTTT

clone size: NA
V gene: TRBV4-1
J gene: TRBJ2-1
D gene: NA
CDR3 protein: CASSPPNGRLTNEQFF
CDR3 DNA: TGCGCCAGCAGCCCCCCTAACGGGAGACTTACAAATGAGCAGTTCTTC

clone size: NA
V gene: TRBV6-1
J gene: TRBJ2-3
D gene: NA
CDR3 protein: CASTLTSTDTQYF
CDR3 DNA: TGTGCCAGTACTTTAACTAGCACAGATACGCAGTATTTT

clone size: NA
V gene: TRBV2
J gene: TRBJ1-5
D gene: TRBD1
CDR3 protein: CASSENGGGYQPQHF
CDR3 DNA: TGTGCCAGCAGTGAAAATGGAGGGGGCTATCAGCCCCAGCATTTT

clone size: NA
V gene: TRBV7-7
J gene: TRBJ2-1
D gene: TRBD2
CDR3 protein: CASSPGLAGHNEQFF
CDR3 DNA: TGTGCCAGCAGCCCGGGACTAGCGGGTCACAATGAGCAGTTCTTC

clone size: few
V gene: TRBV28
J gene: TRBJ2-7
D gene: TRBD1
CDR3 protein: CASSRGQSTYEQYF
CDR3 DNA: TGTGCCAGCAGTAGGGGACAGAGTACCTACGAGCAGTACTTC

clone size: once
V gene: TRBV9
J gene: TRBJ2-1
D gene: NA
CDR3 protein: CASSVGLSSYNEQFF
CDR3 DNA: TGTGCCAGCAGCGTAGGACTGAGCTCCTACAATGAGCAGTTCTTC

clone size: NA
V gene: TRBV18
J gene: TRBJ2-7
D gene: TRBD1
CDR3 protein: CASSPGTGQYEQYF
CDR3 DNA: TGTGCCAGCTCACCCGGGACAGGGCAATACGAGCAGTACTTC

clone size: few
V gene: TRBV5-6
J gene: TRBJ1-5
D gene: NA
CDR3 protein: CASSLRWSGDSNQPQHF
CDR3 DNA: TGTGCCAGCAGCTTGAGGTGGTCCGGAGATAGCAATCAGCCCCAGCATTTT

clone size: NA
V gene: TRBV2
J gene: TRBJ1-5
D gene: NA
CDR3 protein: CASSPQGGSNQPQHF
CDR3 DNA: TGTGCCAGCAGCCCTCAGGGAGGGAGCAATCAGCCCCAGCATTTT

clone size: once
V gene: TRBV27
J gene: TRBJ2-3
D gene: NA
CDR3 protein: CASSSFGGSRTDTQYF
CDR3 DNA: TGTGCCAGCAGTTCCTTTGGGGGGAGCCGCACAGATACGCAGTATTTT

clone size: few
V gene: TRBV11-2
J gene: TRBJ2-3
D gene: NA
CDR3 protein: CASSLTGTPTDTQYF
CDR3 DNA: TGTGCCAGCAGCTTGACAGGTACACCCACAGATACGCAGTATTTT

clone size: NA
V gene: TRBV5-1
J gene: TRBJ2-5
D gene: NA
CDR3 protein: CASSLARVEETQYF
CDR3 DNA: TGCGCCAGCAGCTTGGCCAGGGTAGAGGAGACCCAGTACTTC

clone size: NA
V gene: TRBV29-1
J gene: TRBJ1-2
D gene: NA
CDR3 protein: CSVVKSGQANYGYTF
CDR3 DNA: TGCAGCGTGGTGAAATCAGGACAAGCGAACTATGGCTACACCTTC

clone size: once
V gene: TRBV28
J gene: TRBJ2-3
D gene: TRBD2
CDR3 protein: CASSQTSGGADTQYF
CDR3 DNA: TGTGCCAGCAGTCAGACTAGCGGGGGAGCAGATACGCAGTATTTT

clone size: NA
V gene: TRBV6-1
J gene: TRBJ1-1
D gene: NA
CDR3 protein: CASSEGLRGGTEAFF
CDR3 DNA: TGTGCCAGCAGTGAAGGGCTAAGGGGGGGCACTGAAGCTTTCTTT

clone size: NA
V gene: TRBV19
J gene: TRBJ1-2
D gene: NA
CDR3 protein: CASTLLGSGNYGYTF
CDR3 DNA: TGTGCCAGTACCCTCTTGGGGTCGGGAAACTATGGCTACACCTTC

clone size: NA
V gene: TRBV7-3
J gene: TRBJ2-3
D gene: NA
CDR3 protein: CASSSIAGTDTQYF
CDR3 DNA: TGTGCCAGCAGCTCGATAGCGGGCACAGATACGCAGTATTTT

clone size: few
V gene: TRBV5-4
J gene: TRBJ2-7
D gene: TRBD1
CDR3 protein: CASSQTGQGYEQYF
CDR3 DNA: TGTGCCAGCAGCCAAACGGGACAGGGATACGAGCAGTACTTC

clone size: once
V gene: TRBV10-3
J gene: TRBJ2-1
D gene: NA
CDR3 protein: CAISRDLPTLGEQFF
CDR3 DNA: TGTGCCATCAGTAGGGACTTGCCCACTTTAGGTGAGCAGTTCTTC

clone size: NA
V gene: TRBV28
J gene: TRBJ1-4
D gene: NA
CDR3 protein: CASHPEATNEKLFF
CDR3 DNA: TGTGCCAGCCATCCAGAAGCAACTAATGAAAAACTGTTTTTT

clone size: NA
V gene: TRBV9
J gene: TRBJ2-1
D gene: NA
CDR3 protein: CASSVGLTARRDNEQFF
CDR3 DNA: TGTGCCAGCAGCGTAGGGCTAACTGCGCGGCGGGACAATGAGCAGTTCTTC

clone size: NA
V gene: TRBV6-5
J gene: TRBJ1-6
D gene: TRBD1
CDR3 protein: CASTYTGQYNSPLHF
CDR3 DNA: TGTGCCAGCACTTACACGGGACAGTATAATTCACCCCTCCACTTT

clone size: NA
V gene: TRBV6-5
J gene: TRBJ2-2
D gene: NA
CDR3 protein: CASSFSFREIDGELFF
CDR3 DNA: TGTGCCAGCAGTTTCTCCTTCAGGGAAATTGACGGGGAGCTGTTTTTT

clone size: NA
V gene: TRBV28
J gene: TRBJ2-3
D gene: NA
CDR3 protein: CASSLPGATDTQYF
CDR3 DNA: TGTGCCAGCAGTTTGCCGGGTGCCACAGATACGCAGTATTTT

clone size: NA
V gene: TRBV9
J gene: TRBJ2-7
D gene: NA
CDR3 protein: CAILHRYFPTTEQYF
CDR3 DNA: TGTGCCATCCTCCACAGGTACTTCCCAACCACCGAGCAGTACTTC

clone size: few
V gene: TRBV28
J gene: TRBJ2-3
D gene: NA
CDR3 protein: CASRNRDSDTQYF
CDR3 DNA: TGTGCCAGCAGAAACAGGGATTCAGATACGCAGTATTTT

clone size: NA
V gene: TRBV5-4
J gene: TRBJ1-2
D gene: TRBD1
CDR3 protein: CASSTPAGGHGYTF
CDR3 DNA: TGTGCCAGCAGCACTCCTGCAGGGGGCCATGGCTACACCTTC

clone size: NA
V gene: TRBV5-1
J gene: TRBJ2-5
D gene: NA
CDR3 protein: CASSFSRTEGEETQYF
CDR3 DNA: TGCGCCAGCAGCTTCTCTAGGACAGAGGGTGAGGAGACCCAGTACTTC

clone size: NA
V gene: TRBV18
J gene: TRBJ2-7
D gene: NA
CDR3 protein: CASSLGGDEQYF
CDR3 DNA: TGTGCCAGCTCTCTGGGGGGAGACGAGCAGTACTTC

clone size: NA
V gene: TRBV7-8
J gene: TRBJ1-5
D gene: TRBD1
CDR3 protein: CASSLVGQGGQPQHF
CDR3 DNA: TGTGCCAGCAGCTTAGTGGGACAGGGCGGGCAGCCCCAGCATTTT

clone size: NA
V gene: TRBV7-2
J gene: TRBJ2-1
D gene: TRBD2
CDR3 protein: CASSPGLAGGPNYNEQFF
CDR3 DNA: TGTGCCAGCAGCCCGGGACTAGCGGGAGGGCCGAATTACAATGAGCAGTTCTTC

clone size: NA
V gene: TRBV28
J gene: TRBJ2-6
D gene: NA
CDR3 protein: CASSSTGSSGANGLTF
CDR3 DNA: TGTGCCAGCAGTTCCACAGGCTCCTCTGGGGCCAACGGCCTGACTTTC

clone size: NA
V gene: TRBV7-3
J gene: TRBJ2-1
D gene: NA
CDR3 protein: CASSFLPRGSYNEQLF
CDR3 DNA: TGTGCCAGCAGCTTTCTTCCGCGCGGCTCCTACAATGAGCAGCTCTTC

clone size: NA
V gene: TRBV5-1
J gene: TRBJ1-1
D gene: TRBD1
CDR3 protein: CASIPREGATEAFF
CDR3 DNA: TGCGCCAGCATCCCTCGGGAGGGGGCGACTGAAGCTTTCTTT

clone size: NA
V gene: TRBV7-3
J gene: TRBJ2-2
D gene: NA
CDR3 protein: CASSSIRGTGELFF
CDR3 DNA: TGTGCCAGCAGCTCCATCCGGGGGACCGGGGAGCTGTTTTTT

clone size: NA
V gene: TRBV18
J gene: TRBJ2-7
D gene: TRBD1
CDR3 protein: CASSPRTGGRKEQYF
CDR3 DNA: TGTGCCAGCTCACCACGGACAGGGGGCCGGAAAGAGCAGTACTTC